This TCR beta chain was observed in a study of cytomegalovirus exposure and HLA in healthy donors. The table lists this clone with a few counts. As yet, its antigen is unknown. Study results and limitations: The authors enumerated 150 to 200 TCR beta chains as linked to cytomegalovirus. The classifier reportedly diagnosed cytomegalovirus status with high specificity and sensitivity.

V shed 6 bases and J shed 9 bases, with 9 bases lying between them. CDR3 length: 11 amino acids. Germline V CDR1 and CDR2: SNHLY, FYNNEI. Assay used: immunoSEQ multiplex PCR; TCRdb lists only in-frame clones, some missing. Here the sample spans about 190,000 clones, roughly 80% being singletons. The sequenced sample was PBMCs. The sequence was obtained from a woman in her late teens or twenties in good health and CMV-seropositive. The V and J genes are TRBV2 and TRBJ1-5; D gene ambiguous. CDR3 residues: CASSPRGPQHF. The CDR3 bases are TGTGCCAGCAGCCCACGGGGGCCCCAGCATTTT.